This T cell receptor (beta chain) was identified during a study of CD8+ T cells in alopecia areata. Study conclusions and caveats: When scalp samples are sequenced, resident alphabeta T cells of normal skin are also captured.

V dropped 5 bases and J dropped 7 bases, with 15 bases sitting between them. Germline-derived CDR1 and CDR2 are GTSNPN and SVGIG (reference sequence). CDR3 length: 13 residues. Turning to this clone: The antigen remains undetermined.

Sequencing relied on a cDNA template that was reverse transcribed from extracted RNA. Clones were read by immunoSEQ multiplex PCR, and TCRdb kept only the in-frame ones, dropping some. Of about 120,000 clones in the sample, less than 80% were seen once. Source material: CD4+ T cells sorted from blood. V usage is TRBV30 and J usage is TRBJ1-5; D not resolved. This receptor was obtained from a human donor in good health. The CDR3 here is CAWAIRVGQPQHF. In nucleotides, the CDR3 is TGTGCCTGGGCGATTCGGGTAGGGCAGCCCCAGCATTTT.